Here is one TCR beta chain with its context. Its antigen has not been determined. Base qualities are not provided; no much larger clone lies one nucleotide away. This entry belongs to a study of blood T cell repertoires in COVID-19 (dated by TCRdb to between 2020 and 2021). Some background on the complete study: Samples from collaborators originated in the United States, Italy and Spain and spanned both the acute and convalescent phases of COVID-19. The material from the prospective study consisted of cDNA or gDNA derived from T cells, B-cell-depleted T cells, or PBMCs. Deeply sampled blood TCRbeta repertoires from subjects exposed to, actively infected with, or recovered from COVID-19 were included in the dataset. A freely available public database, intended as a resource for researchers studying the immune response to SARS-CoV-2, is where the repertoires were released. Samples came from the ongoing ImmuneRACE study (first 160 participants) plus 1,254 subjects from 6 global collaborators. Nearly every sample came with metadata listing a de-identified subject ID, COVID-19 status, age in years and sex. HLA class I and class II types, where available, came from metadata supplied by the sample provider rather than from assay-based typing. The study at large found these results: The amount of clinical and demographic metadata varied by source and participant and was provided uncurated.

Looking up the germline V gene yields CDR1 MDHEN and CDR2 SYDVKM. The germline ends are 14 bases apart after V is trimmed by 9 bases and J by 2 bases. From cysteine to phenylalanine, the CDR3 is 14 amino acids long. Solely the CDR3 DNA is kept, with 42 bases framed from the first base. A second Seattle source provided samples from volunteer blood donors who had recovered from COVID-19. The collaborating institutions used their own protocols to collect whole blood in K2EDTA tubes. For TCRbeta analysis, collaborators shipped samples in one of three forms: frozen whole blood, isolated PBMCs, or DNA extracted from either of those sample types. TCRbeta CDR3 regions were amplified from genomic DNA using the immunoSEQ Assay, a bias-controlled multiplex PCR. As for how the authors treated the data: Within the assay, amplification of reference gene primers was used to estimate how many nucleated cells each sample contained. To quantify the absolute abundance of each unique TCRbeta CDR3 rearrangement, sequence reads were collapsed and filtered. For each sample, productive Simpson clonality was calculated as the square root of Simpson's diversity index across productive rearrangements. TCRdb holds this immuneACCESS table with in-frame rearrangements only. Some clones are missing; in checked studies, unresolved V genes explain under half, and the rest has no known cause. D and trimming were read from the DNA, whereas the V and J calls and clone size are those reported in that table. The sample yields around 150,000 clones; roughly 80% were counted once. The biggest ten clones account for over 9.5% of the sample.

This receptor was identified in a man aged 60-69 years who had recovered from COVID-19. Material for sequencing was peripheral blood. The V and J genes are TRBV28 and TRBJ1-5; possibly the D gene is TRBD1, per 5 matching bases. The DNA sequence follows: TGTGCCAGTCAGGCCCCGGGGGGCAATCAGCCCCAGCATTTT. This codes for CASQAPGGNQPQHF. This CDR3, with the reference TRBV28 and TRBJ1-5 proteins standing in past its ends, gives the full variable domain DVKVTQSSRYLVKRTGEKVFLECVQDMDHENMFWYRQDPGLGLRLIYFSYDVKMKEKGDIPEGYSVSREKKERFSLILESASTNQTSMYLCASQAPGGNQPQHFGDGTRLSIL.